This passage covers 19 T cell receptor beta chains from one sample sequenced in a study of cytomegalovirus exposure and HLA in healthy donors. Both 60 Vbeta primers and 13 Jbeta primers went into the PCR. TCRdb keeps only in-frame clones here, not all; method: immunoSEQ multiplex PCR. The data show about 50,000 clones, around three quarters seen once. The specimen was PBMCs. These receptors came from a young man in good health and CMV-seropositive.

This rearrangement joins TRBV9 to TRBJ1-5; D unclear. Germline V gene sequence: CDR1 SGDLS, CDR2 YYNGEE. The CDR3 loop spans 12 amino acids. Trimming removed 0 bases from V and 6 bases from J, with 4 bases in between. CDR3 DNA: TGTGCCAGCAGCGTAGGCGGTCAGCCCCAGCATTTT. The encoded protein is CASSVGGQPQHF.

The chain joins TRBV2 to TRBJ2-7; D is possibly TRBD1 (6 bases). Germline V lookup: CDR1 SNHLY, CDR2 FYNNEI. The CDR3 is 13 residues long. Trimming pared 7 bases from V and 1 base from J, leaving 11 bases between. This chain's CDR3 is CASNTGQSYEQYF. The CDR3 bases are TGTGCCAGCAATACAGGGCAGTCCTACGAGCAGTACTTC.

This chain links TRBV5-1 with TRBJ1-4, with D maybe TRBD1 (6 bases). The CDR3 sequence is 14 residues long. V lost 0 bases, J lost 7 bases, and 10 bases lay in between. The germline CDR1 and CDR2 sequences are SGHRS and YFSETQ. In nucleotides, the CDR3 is TGCGCCAGCAGCTTGGGGGGGCTCGGTGAAAAACTGTTTTTT. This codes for CASSLGGLGEKLFF.

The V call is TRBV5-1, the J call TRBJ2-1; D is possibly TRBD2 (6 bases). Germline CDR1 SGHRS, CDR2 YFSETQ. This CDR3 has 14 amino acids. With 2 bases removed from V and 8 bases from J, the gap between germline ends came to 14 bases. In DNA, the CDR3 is TGCGCCAGCAGCTTAGAGACTAGTCTCTATGAGCAGTTCTTC. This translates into CASSLETSLYEQFF.

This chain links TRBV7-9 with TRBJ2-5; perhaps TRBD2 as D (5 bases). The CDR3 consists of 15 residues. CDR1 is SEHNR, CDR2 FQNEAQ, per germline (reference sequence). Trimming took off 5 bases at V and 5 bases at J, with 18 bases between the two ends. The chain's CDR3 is CASSQGLRGLETQYF. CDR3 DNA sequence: TGTGCCAGCAGCCAAGGGCTCCGGGGATTGGAGACCCAGTACTTC.

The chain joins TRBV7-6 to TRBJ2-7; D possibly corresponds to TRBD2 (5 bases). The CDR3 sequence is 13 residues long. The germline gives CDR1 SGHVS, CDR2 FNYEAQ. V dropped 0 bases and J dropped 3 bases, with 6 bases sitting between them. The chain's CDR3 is CASSLAEGYEQYF. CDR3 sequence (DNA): TGTGCCAGCAGCTTAGCTGAGGGCTACGAGCAGTACTTC.

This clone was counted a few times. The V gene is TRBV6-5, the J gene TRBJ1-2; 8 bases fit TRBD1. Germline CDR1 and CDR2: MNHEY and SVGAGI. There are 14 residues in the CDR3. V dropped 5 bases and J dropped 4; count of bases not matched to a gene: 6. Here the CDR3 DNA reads TGTGCCAGCAGTCCAGGGGACAGGCTCTATGGCTACACCTTC. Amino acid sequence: CASSPGDRLYGYTF.

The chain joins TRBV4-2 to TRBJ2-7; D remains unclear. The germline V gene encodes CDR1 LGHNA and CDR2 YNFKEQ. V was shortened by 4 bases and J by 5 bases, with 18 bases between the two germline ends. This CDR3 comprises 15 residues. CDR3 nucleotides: TGTGCCAGCAGCCCCGCCAGGCCGCAAAGTAACGAGCAGTACTTC. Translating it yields CASSPARPQSNEQYF.

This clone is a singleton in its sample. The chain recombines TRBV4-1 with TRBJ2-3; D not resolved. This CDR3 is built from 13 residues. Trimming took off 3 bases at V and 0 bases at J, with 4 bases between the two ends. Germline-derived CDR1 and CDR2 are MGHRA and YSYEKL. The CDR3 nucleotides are TGCGCCAGCAGCCACTATAGCACAGATACGCAGTATTTT. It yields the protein CASSHYSTDTQYF.

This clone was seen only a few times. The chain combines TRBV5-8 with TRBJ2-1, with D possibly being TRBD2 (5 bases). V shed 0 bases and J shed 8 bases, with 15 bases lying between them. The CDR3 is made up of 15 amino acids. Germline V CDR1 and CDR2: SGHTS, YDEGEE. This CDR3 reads CASSLGGSDRDEQFF. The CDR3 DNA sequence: TGTGCCAGCAGCTTGGGAGGGAGTGACCGGGATGAGCAGTTCTTC.

CDR3 DNA sequence: TGTGCCATCAGTGGCGGACAGAGATTCTCCTACGAGCAGTACTTC. It translates to CAISGGQRFSYEQYF. The chain couples TRBV10-3 to TRBJ2-7; D may be TRBD1 (6 bases). V was pared by 4 bases and J by 0 bases, with 13 bases between. The germline V gene has CDR1 ENHRY and CDR2 SYGVKD. The CDR3 consists of 15 residues.

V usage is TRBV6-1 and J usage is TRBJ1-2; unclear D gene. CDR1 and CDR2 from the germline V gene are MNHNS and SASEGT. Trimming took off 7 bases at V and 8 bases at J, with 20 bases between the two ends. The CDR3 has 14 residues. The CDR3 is CASTPGGIGKGYTF. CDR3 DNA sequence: TGTGCCAGCACCCCCGGAGGGATCGGAAAAGGCTACACCTTC.

CDR3 loop: CASSSTGYNEQFF. The CDR3 coding sequence is TGTGCCAGCAGCTCTACAGGCTACAATGAGCAGTTCTTC. This chain links TRBV7-3 with TRBJ2-1; possibly TRBD1 for D (5 bases). The CDR3 is 13 residues long. From germline, CDR1 is SGHTA and CDR2 FQGTGA. Trimming took 4 bases from V and 3 from J, leaving 7 bases between them.

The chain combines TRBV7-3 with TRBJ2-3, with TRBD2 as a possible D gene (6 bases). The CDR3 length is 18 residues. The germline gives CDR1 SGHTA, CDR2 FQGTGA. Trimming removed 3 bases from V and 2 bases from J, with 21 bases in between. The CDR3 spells CASSFEGVTGGVTDTQYF. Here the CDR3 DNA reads TGTGCCAGCAGCTTTGAAGGCGTTACCGGGGGAGTCACAGATACGCAGTATTTT.

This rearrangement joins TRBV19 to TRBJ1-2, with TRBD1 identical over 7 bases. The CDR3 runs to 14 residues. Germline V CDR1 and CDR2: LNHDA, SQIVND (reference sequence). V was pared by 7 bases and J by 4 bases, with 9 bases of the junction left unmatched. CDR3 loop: CASKPWDSTYGYTF. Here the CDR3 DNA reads TGTGCCAGTAAACCTTGGGACAGCACCTATGGCTACACCTTC.

The CDR3 loop is CASSFSDRGGEKLFF. In DNA, the CDR3 is TGTGCCAGCAGCTTCTCGGACAGGGGAGGGGAAAAACTGTTTTTT. The chain carries TRBV11-2 and TRBJ1-4, with 9 positions matching TRBD1. V lost 3 bases, J lost 8 bases, and 7 bases stayed unmatched. The CDR3 is made up of 15 amino acids. Germline V gene sequence: CDR1 SGHAT, CDR2 FQNNGV.

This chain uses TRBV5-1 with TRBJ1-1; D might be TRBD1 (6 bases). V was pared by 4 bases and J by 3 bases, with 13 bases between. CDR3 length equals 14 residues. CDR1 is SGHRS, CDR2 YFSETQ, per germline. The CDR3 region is CASSPREGDTEAFF. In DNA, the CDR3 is TGCGCCAGCAGCCCCCGCGAGGGGGACACTGAAGCTTTCTTT.

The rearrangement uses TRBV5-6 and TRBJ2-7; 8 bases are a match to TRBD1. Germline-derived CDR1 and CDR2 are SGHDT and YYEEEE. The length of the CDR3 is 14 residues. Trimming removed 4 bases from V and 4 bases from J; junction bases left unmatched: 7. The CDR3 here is CASSEGQGNYEQYF. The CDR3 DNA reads TGTGCCAGCAGCGAAGGACAGGGTAATTACGAGCAGTACTTC.

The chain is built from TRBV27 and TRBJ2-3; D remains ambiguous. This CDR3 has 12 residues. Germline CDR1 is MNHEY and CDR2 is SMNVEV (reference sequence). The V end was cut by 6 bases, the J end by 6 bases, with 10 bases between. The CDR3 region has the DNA TGTGCCAGCAGCCTCCACCGGGATACGCAGTATTTT. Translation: CASSLHRDTQYF.